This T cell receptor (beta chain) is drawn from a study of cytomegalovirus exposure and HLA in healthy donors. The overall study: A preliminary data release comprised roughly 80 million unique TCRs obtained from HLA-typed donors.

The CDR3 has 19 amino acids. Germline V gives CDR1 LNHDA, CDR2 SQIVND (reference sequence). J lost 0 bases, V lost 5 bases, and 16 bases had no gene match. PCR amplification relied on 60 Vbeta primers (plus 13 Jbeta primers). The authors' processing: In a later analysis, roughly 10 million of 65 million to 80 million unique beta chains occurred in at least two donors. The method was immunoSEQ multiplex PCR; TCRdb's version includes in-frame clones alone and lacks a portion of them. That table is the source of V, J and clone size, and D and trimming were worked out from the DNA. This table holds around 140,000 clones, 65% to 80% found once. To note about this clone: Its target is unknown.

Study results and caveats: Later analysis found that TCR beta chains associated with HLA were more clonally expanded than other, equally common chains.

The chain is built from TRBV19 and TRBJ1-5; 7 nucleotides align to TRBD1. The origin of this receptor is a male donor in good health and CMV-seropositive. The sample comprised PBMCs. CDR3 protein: CASSARQGTVLYSNQPQHF. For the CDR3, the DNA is TGTGCCAGTAGTGCAAGACAGGGAACCGTACTTTATAGCAATCAGCCCCAGCATTTT.